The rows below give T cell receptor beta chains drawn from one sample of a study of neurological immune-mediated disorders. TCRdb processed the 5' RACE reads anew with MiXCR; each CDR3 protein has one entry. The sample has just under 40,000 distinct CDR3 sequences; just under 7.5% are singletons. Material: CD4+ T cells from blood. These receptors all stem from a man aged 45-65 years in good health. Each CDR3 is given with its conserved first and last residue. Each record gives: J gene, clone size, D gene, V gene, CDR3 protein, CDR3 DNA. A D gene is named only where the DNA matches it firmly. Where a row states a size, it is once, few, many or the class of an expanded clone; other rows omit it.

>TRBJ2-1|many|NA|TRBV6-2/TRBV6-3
CASTRTTYNEQFF
TGTGCCAGCACCAGGACAACCTACAATGAGCAGTTCTTC
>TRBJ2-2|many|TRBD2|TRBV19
CASSAASGFTGELFF
TGTGCCAGTAGTGCTGCTAGCGGGTTCACCGGGGAGCTGTTTTTT
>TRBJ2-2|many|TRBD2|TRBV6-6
CASSLLTGGTGELFF
TGTGCCAGCAGTTTATTGACGGGGGGGACCGGGGAGCTGTTTTTT
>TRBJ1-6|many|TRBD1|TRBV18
CASSPKQGANSPLHF
TGTGCCAGCTCACCCAAACAGGGGGCTAATTCACCCCTCCACTTT
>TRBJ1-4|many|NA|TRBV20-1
CSAPAQGAEKLFF
TGCAGTGCCCCAGCCCAGGGCGCTGAAAAACTGTTTTTT
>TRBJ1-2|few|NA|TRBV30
CAWSVKYGYTF
TGTGCCTGGAGTGTTAAGTATGGCTACACCTTC
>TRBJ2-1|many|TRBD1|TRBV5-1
CASSLQGEDNEQFF
TGCGCCAGCAGCTTACAGGGGGAAGACAATGAGCAGTTCTTC
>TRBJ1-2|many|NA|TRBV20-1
CSAQKADRYGYTF
TGCAGTGCGCAAAAAGCGGACCGATATGGCTACACCTTC
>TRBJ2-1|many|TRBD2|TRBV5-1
CASSLLTSGYNEQFF
TGCGCCAGCAGCTTGTTGACTAGCGGGTACAATGAGCAGTTCTTC
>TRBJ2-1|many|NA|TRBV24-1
CATSVLSGEQFF
TGTGCCACCAGTGTATTAAGTGGTGAGCAGTTCTTC
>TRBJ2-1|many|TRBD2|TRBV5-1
CASTRGGDNEQFF
TGCGCCAGCACCCGGGGAGGGGATAATGAGCAGTTCTTC
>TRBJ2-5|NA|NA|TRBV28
CASSLPTGRGTQYF
TGTGCCAGCAGTTTACCTACCGGCCGCGGGACCCAGTACTTC
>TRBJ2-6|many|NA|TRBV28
CASSFLGSGANVLTF
TGTGCCAGCAGTTTTCTGGGCTCTGGGGCCAACGTCCTGACTTTC
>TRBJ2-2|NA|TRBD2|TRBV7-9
CASKFTGTSEAGELFF
TGTGCCAGCAAATTCACCGGGACTAGCGAGGCCGGGGAGCTGTTTTTT
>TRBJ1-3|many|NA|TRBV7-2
CASSLAGAKGNTIYF
TGTGCCAGCAGCTTAGCGGGGGCGAAGGGAAACACCATATATTTT
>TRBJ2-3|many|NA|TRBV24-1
CATAGTSGGTDTQYF
TGTGCCACCGCAGGGACATCGGGGGGCACAGATACGCAGTATTTT
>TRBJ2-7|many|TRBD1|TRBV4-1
CASSPGTGPTVLF
TGCGCCAGCAGCCCAGGGACAGGACCCACGGTCCTCTTC
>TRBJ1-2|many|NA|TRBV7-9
CASSSMTGSANGYTF
TGTGCCAGCAGCTCGATGACAGGCTCTGCGAATGGCTACACCTTC
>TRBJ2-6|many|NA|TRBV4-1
CASSQVGTRPGSGANVLTF
TGCGCCAGCAGCCAAGTCGGGACAAGACCCGGCTCTGGGGCCAACGTCCTGACTTTC
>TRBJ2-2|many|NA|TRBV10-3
CAIMGPIDTGELFF
TGTGCCATCATGGGGCCTATCGATACCGGGGAGCTGTTTTTT
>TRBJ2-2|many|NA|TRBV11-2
CASSLAGRSGTGELFF
TGTGCCAGCAGCTTAGCCGGGAGATCGGGAACCGGGGAGCTGTTTTTT
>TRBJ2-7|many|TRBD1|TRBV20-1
CSATSDRGHEQYF
TGCAGTGCCACTAGTGACAGGGGCCACGAGCAGTACTTC
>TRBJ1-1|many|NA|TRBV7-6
CASSAGGGPNTEAFF
TGTGCCAGCAGCGCCGGCGGGGGCCCGAACACTGAAGCTTTCTTT
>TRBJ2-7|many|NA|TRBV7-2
CASSMGGPLGSYEQYF
TGTGCCAGCAGCATGGGTGGCCCTCTCGGATCCTACGAGCAGTACTTC
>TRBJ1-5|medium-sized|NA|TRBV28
CASKSGLPNQPQHF
TGTGCCAGCAAATCAGGCCTTCCCAATCAGCCCCAGCATTTT
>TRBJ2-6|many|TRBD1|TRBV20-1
CSANPRGPGANVLTF
TGCAGTGCTAATCCCAGGGGGCCTGGGGCCAACGTCCTGACTTTC
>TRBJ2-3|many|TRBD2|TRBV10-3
CAISDLLAGAMSTDTQYF
TGTGCCATCAGTGATCTGTTAGCGGGAGCCATGAGCACAGATACGCAGTATTTT
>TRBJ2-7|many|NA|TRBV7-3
CASSNQGARLEQYF
TGTGCCAGCAGTAATCAGGGTGCACGGCTCGAGCAGTACTTC
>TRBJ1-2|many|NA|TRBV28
CASSSPGAQRRGYTF
TGTGCCAGCAGTTCGCCGGGCGCCCAAAGAAGAGGCTACACCTTC
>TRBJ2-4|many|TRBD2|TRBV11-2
CASSLEGLAGGPGNIQYF
TGTGCCAGCAGCTTAGAGGGACTAGCGGGAGGGCCAGGAAACATTCAGTACTTC
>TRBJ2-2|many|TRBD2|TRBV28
CASGLAGGQITGELFF
TGTGCCTCGGGGCTAGCGGGAGGACAAATTACCGGGGAGCTGTTTTTT
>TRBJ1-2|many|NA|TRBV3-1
CASSQEPARGYTF
TGTGCCAGCAGCCAAGAGCCGGCACGAGGCTACACCTTC
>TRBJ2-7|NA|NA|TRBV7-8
CASSSRPPGWEQYF
TGTGCCAGCAGCTCCCGACCCCCAGGGTGGGAGCAGTACTTC
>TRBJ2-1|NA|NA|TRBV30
CAWSVVRGFGFF
TGTGCCTGGAGTGTAGTAAGGGGGTTTGGGTTCTTC
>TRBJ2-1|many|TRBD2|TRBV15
CATSGGLAPNEQFF
TGTGCCACCAGCGGTGGACTAGCGCCCAATGAGCAGTTCTTC
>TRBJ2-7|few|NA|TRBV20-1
CSARDVGTTYEQYF
TGCAGTGCTAGAGATGTGGGAACGACCTACGAGCAGTACTTC
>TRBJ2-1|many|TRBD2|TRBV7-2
CASSLSGDNEQFF
TGTGCCAGCAGCTTAAGCGGGGACAATGAGCAGTTCTTC
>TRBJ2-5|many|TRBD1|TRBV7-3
CASSLNRGRQETQYF
TGTGCCAGCAGCTTAAACAGGGGGCGCCAAGAGACCCAGTACTTC
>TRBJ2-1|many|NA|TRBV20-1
CSASVGRSYNEQFF
TGCAGTGCTAGCGTGGGAAGATCCTACAATGAGCAGTTCTTC
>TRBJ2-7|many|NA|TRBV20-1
CSARDQPPYEQYF
TGCAGTGCTAGAGATCAGCCCCCCTACGAGCAGTACTTC
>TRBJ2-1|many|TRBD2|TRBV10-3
CAISESRGSMGEQFF
TGTGCCATCAGTGAGTCTCGCGGGAGTATGGGTGAGCAGTTCTTC
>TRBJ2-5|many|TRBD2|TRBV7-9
CASSFGGARQETQYF
TGTGCCAGCAGCTTCGGGGGGGCACGCCAAGAGACCCAGTACTTC
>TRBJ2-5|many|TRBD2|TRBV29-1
CSVQRGHQETQYF
TGCAGCGTGCAGCGGGGACACCAAGAGACCCAGTACTTC
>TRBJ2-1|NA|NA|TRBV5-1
CASSAGNEQFF
TGCGCCAGCAGCGCGGGCAATGAGCAGTTCTTC
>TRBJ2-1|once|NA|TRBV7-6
CASSLAEVSGEQFF
TGTGCCAGCAGCTTAGCCGAGGTATCAGGTGAGCAGTTCTTC
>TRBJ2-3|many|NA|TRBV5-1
CASSLGPPGTDTQYF
TGCGCCAGCAGCTTGGGCCCCCCCGGCACAGATACGCAGTATTTT
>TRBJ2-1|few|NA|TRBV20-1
CSARVGAYNEQFF
TGCAGTGCTAGAGTGGGCGCTTACAATGAGCAGTTCTTC
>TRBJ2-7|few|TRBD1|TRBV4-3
CASSPGGQGDYEQYF
TGCGCCAGCAGCCCCGGAGGCCAGGGGGACTACGAGCAGTACTTC
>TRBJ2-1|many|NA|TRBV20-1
CSARGDRGEQFF
TGCAGTGCTAGAGGGGACCGGGGGGAGCAGTTCTTC
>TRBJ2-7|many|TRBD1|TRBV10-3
CAISELVADRDSYEQYF
TGTGCCATCAGTGAGCTCGTTGCGGACAGGGACTCCTACGAGCAGTACTTC
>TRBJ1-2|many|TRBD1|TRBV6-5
CASSKGQVYGYTF
TGTGCCAGCAGTAAAGGACAGGTCTATGGCTACACCTTC
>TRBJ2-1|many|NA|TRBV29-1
CSVPERLGERNEQFF
TGCAGCGTACCGGAACGACTAGGGGAACGGAATGAGCAGTTCTTC
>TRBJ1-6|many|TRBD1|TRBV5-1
CASRAGTAYNSPLHF
TGCGCCAGCAGAGCCGGGACAGCTTATAATTCACCCCTCCACTTT
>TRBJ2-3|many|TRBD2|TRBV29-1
CSATSGSTDTQYF
TGCAGCGCAACTAGCGGTAGCACAGATACGCAGTATTTT
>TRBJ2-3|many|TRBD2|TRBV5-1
CASSPGRGSFVTDTQYF
TGCGCCAGCAGCCCGGGTCGCGGGAGTTTTGTCACAGATACGCAGTATTTT